This TCR beta chain was recovered during a study of CD8+CD57+ T cells in acquired aplastic anemia. The overall study: The DNA of sorted CD4+ and CD8+ cells averaged around 3 ug.

For CDR3 and TCR beta VDJ profiling, genomic DNA was the template used. TCRdb processed the reads anew with MiXCR; each CDR3 protein has one entry. Of around 160,000 distinct CDR3 sequences in the sample, about 45% were seen once. All patients picked for sequencing had shown, by flow cytometry, an expansion of CD8+CD57+ cells. The cohort consisted entirely of patients having severe acquired aplastic anemia. V lost 4 bases and J lost 3, with 12 bases in between. The CDR3 spans 14 residues. CDR1 SGHRS and CDR2 YFSETQ come from the germline V gene. Findings and caveats of the study: Overlap between patients and controls comprised 25 to 35 CD8+ CDR3 sequences.

This clonotype has at least ten counts. Its target is not known. This TCR was recovered from a human donor with aplastic anemia. The chain has TRBV5-1 and TRBJ2-3, with TRBD1 as a possible D gene (5 bases). Sequencing input: sorted CD4+, CD8+, or CD8+CD57+ T cells (not recorded which) from PBMCs. This CDR3 is CASSLPKGTDTQYF. DNA of the CDR3: TGCGCCAGCAGCCTGCCCAAGGGGACAGATACGCAGTATTTT.